The 29 T cell receptor beta chains below were found in one sample sequenced in a study of CD8 T cells in ankylosing spondylitis. MiXCR was run by TCRdb on the 5' RACE reads, yielding one entry per CDR3 protein. The sample shows 450,000 to 550,000 distinct CDR3 sequences, about 5.4% of them seen only once. These receptors have no identified antigens. Study-level points and caveats: A motif of 7 to 9 highly homologous TCR beta variants was seen as apparently characteristic of ankylosing spondylitis blood.

The specimen sequenced was blood, either unsorted or a sorted T cell fraction (not recorded which). These TCRs come from a male donor with ankylosing spondylitis.

The chain combines TRBV9 with TRBJ2-7; D is uncertain. The CDR3 runs 14 residues. V was shortened by 1 base and J by 3 bases, with 11 bases between the two germline ends. Germline CDR1 is SGDLS and CDR2 is YYNGEE. CDR3 sequence reads: CASSVRTTGYEQYF. The CDR3 region has the DNA TGTGCCAGCAGCGTAAGGACCACCGGCTACGAGCAGTACTTC.

This clonotype was seen at least ten times. This chain uses TRBV7-9 with TRBJ2-2; 9 bases align to TRBD1. CDR1 is SEHNR, CDR2 FQNEAQ, per germline (reference sequence). V lost 6 bases to trimming and J lost 1 base; unmatched junction nucleotides: 9. This CDR3 region has 17 residues. The CDR3 loop reads CASRGIRDRVNTGELFF. DNA for the CDR3: TGTGCCAGCAGGGGTATCCGGGACAGGGTGAACACCGGGGAGCTGTTTTTT. Full variable domain (missing parts from reference TRBV7-9 and TRBJ2-2): DTGVSQNPRHKITKRGQNVTFRCDPISEHNRLYWYRQTLGQGPEFLTYFQNEAQLEKSRLLSDRFSAERPKGSFSTLEIQRTEQGDSAMYLCASRGIRDRVNTGELFFGEGSRLTVL.

This clonotype was seen ten or more times. The chain employs TRBV20-1 and TRBJ2-7, with D perhaps TRBD1 (6 bases). Germline-derived CDR1 and CDR2 are DFQATT and SNEGSKA (reference sequence). Trimming removed 5 bases at V and 3 bases at J, with 20 bases between. CDR3 length: 15 amino acids. Written as DNA, the CDR3 is TGCAGTGCTGGTTCAGTTTCGGGACAAGGCTACGAGCAGTACTTC. This translates into CSAGSVSGQGYEQYF.

This clonotype was found many times. The chain combines TRBV11-3 with TRBJ2-1; D ambiguous. The germline V and J ends were trimmed by 2 bases and 3 bases, with 5 bases remaining between them. CDR3 size: 13 residues. CDR1 is SGHNT, CDR2 YENEEA, per germline. For the CDR3, the DNA is TGTGCCAGCAGCTTACGTCGCTACAATGAGCAGTTCTTC. Translated, it gives CASSLRRYNEQFF. The entire variable domain, with the rest obtained from reference TRBV11-3 and TRBJ2-1, is as follows: EAGVVQSPRYKIIEKKQPVAFWCNPISGHNTLYWYLQNLGQGPELLIRYENEEAVDDSQLPKDRFSAERLKGVDSTLKIQPAELGDSAVYLCASSLRRYNEQFFGPGTRLTVL.

This clonotype showed up many times. The CDR3 loop reads CAIGRAGSSRGYTF. In DNA, the CDR3 is TGTGCCATCGGTAGGGCGGGGTCGTCGAGGGGCTACACCTTC. V gene TRBV10-3 combines with J gene TRBJ1-2; no reliable D call. Germline lookup yields CDR1 ENHRY and CDR2 SYGVKD. The CDR3 is 14 residues long. Trimming took off 8 bases at V and 8 bases at J, with 21 bases between the two ends.

The table lists this clonotype with many counts. The chain combines TRBV6-5 with TRBJ1-2; D possibly corresponds to TRBD1 (5 bases). The CDR3 is 15 amino acids. Germline values: CDR1 MNHEY, CDR2 SVGAGI. The V end was cut by 1 base, the J end by 8 bases, with 17 bases between. CDR3 sequence reads: CASSYLTGALYGYTF. The CDR3 nucleotides are TGTGCCAGCAGTTACTTGACCGGGGCCCTGTACGGCTACACCTTC.

This clonotype was seen many times. The chain recombines TRBV15 with TRBJ2-2; D unresolved. Germline V gene lookup returns CDR1 LNHNV and CDR2 YYDKDF (reference sequence). The CDR3 spans 17 residues. V was shortened by 5 bases and J by 3 bases, with 19 bases between the two germline ends. CDR3 amino acids: CATSPPLGGPDTGELFF. As DNA, the CDR3 is TGTGCCACCAGCCCTCCCCTCGGCGGCCCGGACACCGGGGAGCTGTTTTTT. The full variable domain, its missing parts supplied by reference TRBV15 and TRBJ2-2, is DAMVIQNPRYQVTQFGKPVTLSCSQTLNHNVMYWYQQKSSQAPKLLFHYYDKDFNNEADTPDNFQSRRPNTSFCFLDIRSPGLGDTAMYLCATSPPLGGPDTGELFFGEGSRLTVL.

To note about this clonotype: A read error may be the cause here, since a much bigger clone is one base away. The CDR3 ends on some other residue instead of the conserved phenylalanine or tryptophan, so this is likely a read error. V and J are TRBV20-1 and TRBJ1-1; the D is unclear. Germline V CDR1 and CDR2: DFQATT, SNEGSKA (reference sequence). This CDR3 has 15 amino acids. Trimming removed 0 bases from V and 0 bases from J, with 11 bases in between. The CDR3 loop is CSARDARDLNTEAFL. The DNA for the CDR3 is TGCAGTGCTAGAGATGCAAGGGATTTGAACACTGAAGCTTTCCTT.

The sample holds many counts of this clonotype. The J gene is TRBJ1-1, the V gene TRBV28; D unclear. V lost 6 bases, J lost 4 bases, and 9 bases lay in between. This CDR3 is 12 amino acids long. Germline loops: CDR1 MDHEN, CDR2 SYDVKM. For the CDR3, the DNA is TGTGCCAGCAGCTACCAGAGCACTGAAGCTTTCTTT. Amino acids: CASSYQSTEAFF.

The chain recombines TRBV7-2 with TRBJ1-5; TRBD1 is a possible D gene (5 bases). Trimming removed 4 bases from V and 9 bases from J, with 13 bases in between. Per germline, CDR1 SGHTA and CDR2 FQGNSA. This CDR3 is 13 amino acids long. The CDR3 is CASSSRGYGPQHF. In nucleotides, the CDR3 is TGTGCCAGCAGCTCGAGGGGATACGGGCCCCAGCATTTT.

This clonotype was detected ten times or more. This chain links TRBV12-3 or TRBV12-4 with TRBJ1-2; D is undetermined. V gave up 5 bases and J gave up 1 base, with 17 bases separating them. The CDR3 totals 16 residues. The CDR3: CASSLGSRRLNYGYTF. CDR3 sequence (DNA): TGTGCCAGCAGTCTAGGGTCGCGGAGGCTTAACTATGGCTACACCTTC.

This clonotype was seen a few times. CDR3: CASTNMGAGNTIYF. CDR3 in DNA: TGTGCCAGCACTAACATGGGGGCTGGAAACACCATATATTTT. The chain joins TRBV12-3 or TRBV12-4 to TRBJ1-3, with D maybe TRBD1 (5 bases). Trimming took off 7 bases at V and 2 bases at J, with 12 bases between the two ends. This CDR3 has 14 residues.

This clonotype was picked up many times. The V and J genes are TRBV7-9 and TRBJ2-7; the D gene could be TRBD1 or TRBD2 (6 bases each). Germline values: CDR1 SEHNR, CDR2 FQNEAQ (reference sequence). V shed 10 bases and J shed 6 bases, with 19 bases lying between them. CDR3 length equals 13 residues. The CDR3: CATRSGRGGEQYF. The CDR3 DNA sequence: TGTGCCACTCGATCAGGCAGGGGAGGCGAGCAGTACTTC.

This clonotype came up a few times. The rearrangement uses TRBV12-5 and TRBJ2-2; TRBD1 matches at 9 bases. In germline, CDR1 is LGHNT, CDR2 FRNRAP. The J segment lost 0 bases and the V segment lost 6 bases, leaving 11 bases of the junction unmatched. The CDR3 runs to 18 residues. CDR3 sequence reads: CASGYRGRGEANTGELFF. For the CDR3, the DNA is TGTGCTAGTGGCTACAGGGGGCGGGGAGAAGCGAACACCGGGGAGCTGTTTTTT.

The J gene is TRBJ1-2, the V gene TRBV4-2, with a weak D call TRBD1 (5 bases). Trimming left V 6 bases short and J 4 bases short, with 12 bases between. From germline, CDR1 is LGHNA and CDR2 YNFKEQ. The CDR3 consists of 13 residues. The CDR3 is CASRRDGFYGYTF. In DNA, the CDR3 is TGTGCCAGCAGGAGGGACGGCTTCTATGGCTACACCTTC.

In this sample, this clonotype turned up many times. The J gene is TRBJ2-7, the V gene TRBV5-1; D might be TRBD1 (5 bases). Germline CDR1 SGHRS, CDR2 YFSETQ. This CDR3 contains 14 residues. V was trimmed by 3 bases and J by 0 bases, leaving 10 bases between them. The CDR3 here is CASSSDSSSYEQYF. CDR3 nucleotides: TGCGCCAGCAGCTCCGACAGCAGCTCCTACGAGCAGTACTTC.

This clonotype was seen many times. V and J are TRBV5-1 and TRBJ1-1; D is undetermined. Germline values: CDR1 SGHRS, CDR2 YFSETQ. This CDR3 comprises 14 residues. V was clipped by 3 bases and J by 6 bases, with 15 bases between them. This CDR3 is CASSWNSSPAEAFF. CDR3 nucleotide sequence: TGCGCCAGCAGCTGGAACAGCTCCCCCGCTGAAGCTTTCTTT.

This clonotype was seen ten or more times. This chain uses TRBV12-3 or TRBV12-4 with TRBJ2-1; 7 nucleotides line up with TRBD2. This CDR3 contains 13 residues. J gave up 9 bases and V 5 bases, and 7 bases lay outside the gene matches. CDR3 loop: CASSTGGSGEQFF. The CDR3 DNA sequence: TGTGCCAGCAGTACCGGGGGGAGTGGTGAGCAGTTCTTC.

This clonotype was counted ten times or more. The chain couples TRBV28 to TRBJ1-1; D might be TRBD1 (5 bases). V was trimmed by 2 bases and J by 2 bases, leaving 12 bases between them. Germline loops: CDR1 MDHEN, CDR2 SYDVKM. This CDR3 spans 15 amino acids. CDR3 bases: TGTGCCAGCAGTTTAATCGGGGCAGGAAACACTGAAGCTTTCTTT. Translating gives CASSLIGAGNTEAFF.

The table lists this clonotype with a few counts. This chain links TRBV5-1 with TRBJ2-7, with TRBD1 matching over 9 bases. CDR1 is SGHRS and CDR2 is YFSETQ in the germline V gene. The CDR3 has 14 residues. V trimming: 4 bases; J trimming: 7 bases; junction bases outside the gene matches: 9. CDR3 coding DNA: TGCGCCAGCAGCCTACCCGGGACAGGGAAGGAGCAGTACTTC. Translating it yields CASSLPGTGKEQYF.

This clonotype was seen at least ten times. The V and J genes are TRBV4-2 and TRBJ2-7; D is undetermined. The CDR3 loop spans 14 amino acids. Trimming left V 2 bases short and J 4 bases short, with 12 bases between. Germline CDR1 is LGHNA and CDR2 is YNFKEQ. CDR3 DNA: TGTGCCAGCAGCCAATCGGATTTTCGTTACGAGCAGTACTTC. Translated, it gives CASSQSDFRYEQYF.

V and J are TRBV9 and TRBJ2-7, with D tentatively TRBD2 (7 bases). Germline CDR1 and CDR2: SGDLS and YYNGEE. Trimming took off 0 bases at V and 5 bases at J, with 18 bases between the two ends. The CDR3 loop spans 16 amino acids. The CDR3 DNA follows: TGTGCCAGCAGCGTAGAGGGGGGAGGGCCCTCGGACGAGCAGTACTTC. Its protein product is CASSVEGGGPSDEQYF.

The table lists this clonotype with many counts. The chain couples TRBV20-1 to TRBJ2-7, with TRBD1 identical over 10 bases. Germline V gives CDR1 DFQATT, CDR2 SNEGSKA (reference sequence). This CDR3 contains 14 residues. Unmatched junction bases numbered 5, after V lost 6 bases and J lost 0 bases. The CDR3 DNA follows: TGCAGTGCGGGAGACAGGGGGCGCTCCTACGAGCAGTACTTC. The encoded protein is CSAGDRGRSYEQYF.

This clonotype has just a few counts. The chain employs TRBV2 and TRBJ1-2, with 9 bases fitting TRBD1. This CDR3 region has 15 residues. The V and J ends lost 4 bases and 5 bases, in that order; junction bases with no gene match: 8. Germline CDR1 SNHLY, CDR2 FYNNEI. The CDR3 sequence: CASSVGQGPHYGYTF. The CDR3 DNA follows: TGTGCCAGCAGTGTAGGACAGGGGCCCCATTATGGCTACACCTTC.

This clonotype was counted only a few times. This sequence joins TRBV12-3 or TRBV12-4 and TRBJ2-3; TRBD2 matches 8 bases. The CDR3 runs 17 residues. After removal of 6 bases from V and 4 bases from J, the junction contained 15 bases not matched to a gene. CDR3 nucleotides: TGTGCCAGCAGCCCTCGGGGGAGCGGGGGAGTAGCAGATACGCAGTATTTT. It encodes CASSPRGSGGVADTQYF.

The chain joins TRBV27 to TRBJ1-4; D uncertain. With 6 bases removed from V and 8 bases from J, the gap between germline ends came to 13 bases. CDR1 MNHEY and CDR2 SMNVEV come from the germline V gene (reference sequence). The CDR3 is 13 amino acids. The CDR3 nucleotides are TGTGCCAGCAGCGACCCTCGAAGGGAAAAACTGTTTTTT. Translating gives CASSDPRREKLFF.

A few counts support this clonotype. This chain uses TRBV7-9 with TRBJ2-7; D gene unclear. This CDR3 has 13 residues. V shed 5 bases and J shed 2 bases, with 10 bases lying between them. CDR1 SEHNR and CDR2 FQNEAQ come from the germline V gene (reference sequence). This CDR3 reads CASSPDQAYEQYF. CDR3 sequence (DNA): TGTGCCAGCAGCCCAGACCAAGCCTACGAGCAGTACTTC. The full variable domain, with the rest looked up from reference TRBV7-9 and TRBJ2-7, is DTGVSQNPRHKITKRGQNVTFRCDPISEHNRLYWYRQTLGQGPEFLTYFQNEAQLEKSRLLSDRFSAERPKGSFSTLEIQRTEQGDSAMYLCASSPDQAYEQYFGPGTRLTVT.

The sample holds many counts of this clonotype. The chain employs TRBV5-1 and TRBJ2-1; D uncertain. This CDR3 spans 14 amino acids. In germline, CDR1 is SGHRS, CDR2 YFSETQ. Between the trimmed V and J ends, which lost 0 bases and 5 bases, there was a span of 9 bases. This chain's CDR3 is CASSLAARNNEQFF. CDR3 coding DNA: TGCGCCAGCAGCTTGGCCGCGAGGAACAATGAGCAGTTCTTC.

In this sample, this clonotype turned up a few times. The chain has TRBV7-9 and TRBJ2-5; 10 bases line up with TRBD2. The CDR3 length is 15 residues. V lost 4 bases to trimming and J lost 5 bases; unmatched junction nucleotides: 7. CDR1 and CDR2 from the germline V gene are SEHNR and FQNEAQ (reference sequence). CDR3 nucleotide sequence: TGTGCCAGCAGCTGGACTAGCGGAGGGGGGGAGACCCAGTACTTC. Residues: CASSWTSGGGETQYF.